These 11 T cell receptor beta chains came from one sample sequenced in a study of response to subunit inactivated influenza vaccine. TCRdb reprocessed the RT-PCR reads via MiXCR and lists one record per CDR3 protein. The sample lists hundreds of thousands of distinct CDR3 sequences; roughly 25% were seen once. The source was CD4+ T cells sorted from PBMCs, collected roughly 5 days after vaccination. The receptor source for this set is a man aged 50-60 years who received an inactivated influenza vaccine.

This clonotype has a handful of counts. The rearrangement links TRBV7-9 to TRBJ2-5; no definite D call. The germline V and J ends were trimmed by 5 bases and 5 bases, with 15 bases remaining between them. The CDR3 is made up of 14 amino acids. Germline V gene sequence: CDR1 SEHNR, CDR2 FQNEAQ (reference sequence). The CDR3 DNA reads TGTGCCAGCAGCCCCCTACGAGTTATTGAGACCCAGTACTTC. This encodes CASSPLRVIETQYF.

The chain combines TRBV9 with TRBJ2-1; D gene ambiguous. Looked up from germline, CDR1 is SGDLS and CDR2 is YYNGEE. V lost 0 bases, J lost 5 bases, and 9 bases lay in between. CDR3 length: 14 residues. The CDR3 reads CASSVGQGNNEQFF. CDR3 sequence (DNA): TGTGCCAGCAGCGTAGGACAAGGGAACAATGAGCAGTTCTTC. The full variable domain, its missing parts supplied by reference TRBV9 and TRBJ2-1, is DSGVTQTPKHLITATGQRVTLRCSPRSGDLSVYWYQQSLDQGLQFLIQYYNGEERAKGNILERFSAQQFPDLHSELNLSSLELGDSALYFCASSVGQGNNEQFFGPGTRLTVL.

This chain joins TRBV7-2 and TRBJ1-4, with 8 bases lining up with TRBD1. Trimming cost V 5 bases and J 3 bases; bases outside gene matches: 5. CDR3 length: 15 amino acids. Germline values: CDR1 SGHTA, CDR2 FQGNSA. The CDR3 sequence: CASSAWTGSNEKLFF. CDR3 DNA: TGTGCCAGCAGCGCATGGACAGGGTCTAATGAAAAACTGTTTTTT.

This clonotype has only a few counts. The J gene is TRBJ1-2, the V gene TRBV12-3 or TRBV12-4, with D perhaps matching TRBD1 (5 bases). The CDR3 covers 13 residues. V dropped 6 bases and J dropped 8 bases, with 16 bases sitting between them. The CDR3 here is CASRAGGGEGYTF. The CDR3 coding sequence is TGTGCCAGCAGGGCCGGGGGGGGTGAGGGCTACACCTTC.

Many counts were recorded for this clonotype. The genes are TRBV5-1 and TRBJ2-7; D possibly corresponds to TRBD1 (6 bases). CDR1 is SGHRS and CDR2 is YFSETQ in the germline V gene. Trimming shortened V by 0 bases and J by 5 bases, and 9 bases separated the two germline ends. The CDR3 contains 13 residues. The CDR3 bases are TGCGCCAGCAGCTTGGCACAGGGCGACGAGCAGTACTTC. Translation gives CASSLAQGDEQYF.

This clonotype was found a few times. The chain uses TRBV20-1 and TRBJ2-1; D is ambiguous. The ends were cut back, 8 bases at V and 3 bases at J, with 11 bases in the middle. The germline V gene encodes CDR1 DFQATT and CDR2 SNEGSKA (reference sequence). The CDR3 is 12 residues long. In nucleotides, the CDR3 is TGCAGTCTTTCTAGGGACTACAATGAGCAGTTCTTC. It is translated as CSLSRDYNEQFF.

The V and J genes are TRBV20-1 and TRBJ2-1; 13 positions agree with TRBD2. CDR3 length: 15 amino acids. The J segment lost 2 bases and the V segment lost 5 bases, leaving 3 bases of the junction unmatched. CDR1 is DFQATT and CDR2 is SNEGSKA in the germline V gene (reference sequence). The chain's CDR3 is CSASGLAGTYNEQFF. The DNA of the CDR3 is TGCAGTGCTTCGGGACTAGCGGGGACCTACAATGAGCAGTTCTTC.

The chain employs TRBV3-1 and TRBJ2-5, with D unclear. The CDR3 is made up of 14 amino acids. Germline V gene lookup returns CDR1 LGHDT and CDR2 YNNKEL (reference sequence). The ends were cut back, 2 bases at V and 5 bases at J, with 12 bases in the middle. CDR3 nucleotides: TGTGCCAGCAGCCAACCTACCCTGACGGAGACCCAGTACTTC. It translates to CASSQPTLTETQYF.

This clonotype was detected a few times. The chain combines TRBV24-1 with TRBJ2-2; D is undetermined. CDR1 and CDR2 (germline): KGHDR, SFDVKD. V was cut by 1 base and J by 4 bases, with 12 bases left in between. The CDR3 consists of 16 residues. The CDR3 protein is CATSDLRQDGTGELFF. CDR3 bases: TGTGCCACCAGTGATTTAAGGCAGGATGGCACCGGGGAGCTGTTTTTT.

J is TRBJ2-7 and V is TRBV4-1, with D perhaps matching TRBD2 (5 bases). CDR3 length equals 16 residues. The V gene lost 0 bases and the J gene lost 0 bases, with 12 bases spanning the gap. Germline CDR1 MGHRA, CDR2 YSYEKL. The CDR3 sequence is CASSQEIRDPSYEQYF. CDR3 in DNA: TGCGCCAGCAGCCAAGAAATCCGGGATCCCTCCTACGAGCAGTACTTC.

The chain links TRBV20-1 to TRBJ2-1, with a tentative D call TRBD2 (6 bases). CDR3 length: 14 amino acids. Per the germline V gene, CDR1 is DFQATT and CDR2 is SNEGSKA (reference sequence). Trimming stripped 6 bases from V and 0 bases from J, with 12 bases between. The CDR3 loop is CSAIGDSSYNEQFF. In nucleotides, the CDR3 is TGCAGTGCCATCGGGGACTCCTCCTACAATGAGCAGTTCTTC.